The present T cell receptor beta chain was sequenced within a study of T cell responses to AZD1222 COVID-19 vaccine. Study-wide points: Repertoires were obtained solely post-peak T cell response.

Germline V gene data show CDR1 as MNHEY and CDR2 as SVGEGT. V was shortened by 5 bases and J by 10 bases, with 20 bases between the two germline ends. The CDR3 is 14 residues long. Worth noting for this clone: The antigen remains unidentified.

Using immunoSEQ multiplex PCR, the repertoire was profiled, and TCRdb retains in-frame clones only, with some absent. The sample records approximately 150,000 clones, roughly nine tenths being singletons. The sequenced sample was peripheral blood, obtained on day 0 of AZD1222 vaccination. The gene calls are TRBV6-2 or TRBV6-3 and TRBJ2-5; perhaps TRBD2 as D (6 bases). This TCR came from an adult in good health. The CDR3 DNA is TGTGCCAGCAGTACACCCCCTGCGGGACGCGGCCAGTACTTC. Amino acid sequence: CASSTPPAGRGQYF.